The 8 T cell receptor beta chains in this list originate from one sample, sequenced in a study of blood T cell repertoires in COVID-19. The repertoire was sequenced with immunoSEQ multiplex PCR; TCRdb's copy has only in-frame clones and lacks some. Among 300,000 to 400,000 clones listed, approximately 88% were seen once. The sample consisted of PBMCs or T cells enriched from blood (not recorded which). The receptors shown here come from a man aged 60-69 years who had recovered from COVID-19.

V and J are TRBV7-9 and TRBJ2-3, with 7 bases aligning to TRBD1. Germline V CDR1 and CDR2: SEHNR, FQNEAQ (reference sequence). Germline trimming cut 4 bases from V and 3 bases from J; bases unmatched to any gene: 10. This CDR3 has 16 amino acids. The DNA for the CDR3 is TGTGCCAGCAGCTCACAGGGGAAACGGACGACAGATACGCAGTATTTT. It specifies CASSSQGKRTTDTQYF.

The rearrangement links TRBV7-2 to TRBJ2-1, with TRBD2 matching 16 bases. V shed 5 bases, J shed 4 bases, and the junction held 11 bases outside the gene matches. Germline assignment: CDR1 SGHTA and CDR2 FQGNSA. This CDR3 comprises 19 residues. CDR3 in amino acids: CASSPRPGTSGRVYNEQFF. The CDR3 DNA is TGTGCCAGCAGCCCGCGTCCCGGGACTAGCGGGAGGGTGTACAATGAGCAGTTCTTC. The full variable domain, in which reference TRBV7-2 and TRBJ2-1 provide the parts outside the CDR3, is GAGVSQSPSNKVTEKGKDVELRCDPISGHTALYWYRQSLGQGLEFLIYFQGNSAPDKSGLPSDRFSAERTGGSVSTLTIQRTQQEDSAVYLCASSPRPGTSGRVYNEQFFGPGTRLTVL.

The sample holds many counts of this clone. V is TRBV28 and J is TRBJ1-2; 9 positions match TRBD1. The germline V gene has CDR1 MDHEN and CDR2 SYDVKM. Trimming took 6 bases from V and 8 from J; bases not matched to a gene: 13. This CDR3 region has 15 residues. CDR3 sequence reads: CASSPPGTGSNGYTF. CDR3 DNA sequence: TGTGCCAGCAGCCCACCCGGGACAGGGTCCAACGGCTACACCTTC.

The chain combines TRBV3-1 (or the pseudogene TRBV3-2) with TRBJ1-4; unclear D gene. CDR3 size: 14 residues. V lost 4 bases and J lost 2, with 8 bases in between. Germline-derived CDR1 and CDR2 are LGHDT and YNNKEL (reference sequence). This CDR3 is CASSPFGTNEKLFF. CDR3 sequence (DNA): TGTGCCAGCAGCCCGTTCGGGACTAATGAAAAACTGTTTTTT.

The chain combines TRBV7-9 with TRBJ2-1, with D maybe TRBD2 (5 bases). V shed 3 bases and J shed 2 bases, with 14 bases lying between them. Per germline, CDR1 SEHNR and CDR2 FQNEAQ (reference sequence). This CDR3 has 16 residues. Written as DNA, the CDR3 is TGTGCCAGCAGCTTTAGTGGGCTAGCAGCCTACAATGAGCAGTTCTTC. Encoded protein: CASSFSGLAAYNEQFF.

The CDR3 sequence: CASSPGGSGATEAFF. For the CDR3, the DNA is TGTGCCAGCAGCCCGGGGGGTTCCGGGGCCACTGAAGCTTTCTTT. This chain connects TRBV5-4 to TRBJ1-1; perhaps TRBD1 as D (5 bases). Trimming took 4 bases from V and 4 from J, leaving 17 bases between them. Germline CDR1 reads SGHNT; CDR2 reads YYREEE (reference sequence). The CDR3 loop spans 15 amino acids.

V and J are TRBV15 and TRBJ2-3, with D possibly TRBD2 on 7 matching bases. With 0 bases removed from V and 4 bases from J, the gap between germline ends came to 11 bases. The CDR3 length is 15 residues. Germline V CDR1 and CDR2: LNHNV, YYDKDF (reference sequence). CDR3 in amino acids: CATSRDRGGSDTQYF. The CDR3 DNA reads as TGTGCCACCAGCAGAGATAGGGGGGGCTCAGATACGCAGTATTTT.

This chain connects TRBV15 to TRBJ2-7, with 10 bases lining up with TRBD1. V trimming: 0 bases; J trimming: 6 bases; junction bases outside the gene matches: 5. Germline lookup yields CDR1 LNHNV and CDR2 YYDKDF (reference sequence). This CDR3 has 15 amino acids. CDR3 coding DNA: TGTGCCACCAGCAGAGATGGGACAGGGGTTGCCGAGCAGTACTTC. Translation gives CATSRDGTGVAEQYF.